The TCR beta chain under discussion was sequenced for a study of blood T cell repertoires in COVID-19. As for the study in general: Some COVID-19 samples were acute and others convalescent; all came from the United States, Italy and Spain.

Original data processing: Amplification of reference gene primers provided the estimated nucleated cell counts. Produced via immunoSEQ multiplex PCR; TCRdb's table is partial and in-frame only. V and J calls and clone size follow that table, whereas D and trimming were derived from the DNA. The table includes a few hundred thousand clones, about 90% detected once. The CDR3 has 15 residues. Germline V gene sequence: CDR1 LNHDA, CDR2 SQIVND (reference sequence). V shed 6 bases, J shed 4 bases, and the junction held 9 bases outside the gene matches. The sample was peripheral blood. The chain recombines TRBV19 with TRBJ1-3, with 7 bases lining up with TRBD1. The TCR was taken from a woman in her twenties or thirties with COVID-19, enrolled during active disease. The DNA for the CDR3 is TGTGCCAGTAGGGGTGAACAGGGGATAGGAAACACCATATATTTT. Residues: CASRGEQGIGNTIYF.